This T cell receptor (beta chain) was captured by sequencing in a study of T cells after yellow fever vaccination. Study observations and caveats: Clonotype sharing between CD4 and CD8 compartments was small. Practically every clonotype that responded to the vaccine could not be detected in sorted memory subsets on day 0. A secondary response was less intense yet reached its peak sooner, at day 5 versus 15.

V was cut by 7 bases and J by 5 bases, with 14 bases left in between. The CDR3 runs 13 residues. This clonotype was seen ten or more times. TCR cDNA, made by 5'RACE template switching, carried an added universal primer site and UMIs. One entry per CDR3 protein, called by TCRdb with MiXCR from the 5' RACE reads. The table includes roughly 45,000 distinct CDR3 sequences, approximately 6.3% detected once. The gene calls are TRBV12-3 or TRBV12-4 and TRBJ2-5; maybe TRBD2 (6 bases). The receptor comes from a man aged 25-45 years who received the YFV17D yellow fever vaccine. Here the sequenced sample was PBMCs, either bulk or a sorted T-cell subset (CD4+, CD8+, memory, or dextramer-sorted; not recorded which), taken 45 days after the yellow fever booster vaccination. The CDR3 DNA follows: TGTGCCAGCACCGGACTAACCCGGGAGACCCAGTACTTC. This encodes CASTGLTRETQYF.